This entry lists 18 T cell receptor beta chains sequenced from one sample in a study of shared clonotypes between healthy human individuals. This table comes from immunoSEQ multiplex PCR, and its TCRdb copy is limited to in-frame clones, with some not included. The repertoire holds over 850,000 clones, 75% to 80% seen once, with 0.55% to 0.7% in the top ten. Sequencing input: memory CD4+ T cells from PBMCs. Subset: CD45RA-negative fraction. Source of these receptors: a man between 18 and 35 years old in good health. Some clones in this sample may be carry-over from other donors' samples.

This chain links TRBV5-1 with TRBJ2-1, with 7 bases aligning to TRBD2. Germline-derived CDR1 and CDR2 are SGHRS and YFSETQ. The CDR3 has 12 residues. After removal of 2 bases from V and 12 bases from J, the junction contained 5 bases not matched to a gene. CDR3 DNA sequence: TGCGCCAGCAGCTTCAAGCGGGAAGGGCAGTTCTTC. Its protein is CASSFKREGQFF.

CDR3 residues: CASSQGGDTGGGRNQPQHF. Written as DNA, the CDR3 is TGCGCCAGCAGCCAAGGGGGGGACACTGGAGGGGGTCGCAATCAGCCCCAGCATTTT. The rearrangement uses TRBV4-1 and TRBJ1-5; possibly TRBD1 for D (6 bases). CDR1 is MGHRA, CDR2 YSYEKL, per germline. Trimming removed 1 base at V and 2 bases at J, with 21 bases between. The CDR3 has 19 amino acids.

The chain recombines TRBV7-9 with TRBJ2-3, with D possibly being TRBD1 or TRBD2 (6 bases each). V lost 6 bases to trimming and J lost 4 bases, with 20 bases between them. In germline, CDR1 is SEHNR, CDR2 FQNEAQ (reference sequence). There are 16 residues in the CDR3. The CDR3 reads CASSSFGGRGSDTQYF. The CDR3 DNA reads TGTGCCAGCAGTTCATTCGGGGGCCGGGGTTCAGATACGCAGTATTTT.

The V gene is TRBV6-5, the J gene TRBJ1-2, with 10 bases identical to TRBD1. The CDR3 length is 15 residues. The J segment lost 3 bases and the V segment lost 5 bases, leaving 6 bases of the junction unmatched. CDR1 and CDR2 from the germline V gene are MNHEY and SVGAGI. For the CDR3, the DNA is TGTGCCAGCAGTCGACCGGGACAGGGGTACTATGGCTACACCTTC. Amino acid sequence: CASSRPGQGYYGYTF.

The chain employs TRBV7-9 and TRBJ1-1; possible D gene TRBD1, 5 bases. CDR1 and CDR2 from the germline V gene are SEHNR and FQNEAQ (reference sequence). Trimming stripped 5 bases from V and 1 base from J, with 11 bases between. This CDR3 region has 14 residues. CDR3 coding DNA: TGTGCCAGCAGCCGCGGGACGGAGAACACTGAAGCTTTCTTT. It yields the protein CASSRGTENTEAFF.

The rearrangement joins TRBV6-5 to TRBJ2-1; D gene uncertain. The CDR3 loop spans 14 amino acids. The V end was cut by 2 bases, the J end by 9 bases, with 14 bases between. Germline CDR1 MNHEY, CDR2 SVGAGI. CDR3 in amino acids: CASSYGTIVGEQFF. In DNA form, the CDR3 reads TGTGCCAGCAGTTACGGAACTATCGTCGGTGAGCAGTTCTTC.

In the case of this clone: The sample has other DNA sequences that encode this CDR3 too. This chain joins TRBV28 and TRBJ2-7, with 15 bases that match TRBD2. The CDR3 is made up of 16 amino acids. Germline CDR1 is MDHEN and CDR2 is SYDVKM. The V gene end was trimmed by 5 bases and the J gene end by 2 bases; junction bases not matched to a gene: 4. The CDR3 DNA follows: TGTGCCAGCAGTCCGCGGACTAGCGGGAGGGCCTACGAGCAGTACTTC. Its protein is CASSPRTSGRAYEQYF.

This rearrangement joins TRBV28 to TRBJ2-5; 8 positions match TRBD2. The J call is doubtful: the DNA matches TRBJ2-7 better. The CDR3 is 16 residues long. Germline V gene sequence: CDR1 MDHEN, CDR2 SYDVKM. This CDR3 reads CASSLGPASGFNEQYF. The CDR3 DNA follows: TGTGCCAGCAGTTTAGGCCCCGCTAGCGGGTTCAACGAGCAGTACTTC.

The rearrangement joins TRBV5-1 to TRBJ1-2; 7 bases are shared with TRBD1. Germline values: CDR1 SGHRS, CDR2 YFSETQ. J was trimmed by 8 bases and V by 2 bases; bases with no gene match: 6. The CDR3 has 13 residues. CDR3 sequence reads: CASSLEGARGYTF. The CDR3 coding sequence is TGCGCCAGCAGCTTAGAGGGGGCGAGGGGCTACACCTTC.

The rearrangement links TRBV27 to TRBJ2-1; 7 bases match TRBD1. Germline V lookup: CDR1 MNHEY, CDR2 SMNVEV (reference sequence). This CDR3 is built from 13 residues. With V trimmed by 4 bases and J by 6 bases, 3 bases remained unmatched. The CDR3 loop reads CASSWPGGNEQFF. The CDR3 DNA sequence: TGTGCCAGCAGTTGGCCAGGGGGCAATGAGCAGTTCTTC.

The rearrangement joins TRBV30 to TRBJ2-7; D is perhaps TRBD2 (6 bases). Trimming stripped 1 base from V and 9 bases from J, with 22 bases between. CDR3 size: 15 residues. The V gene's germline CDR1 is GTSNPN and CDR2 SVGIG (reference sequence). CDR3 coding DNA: TGTGCCTGGAGTGCCCCGGGACTCCGTGTGGGGCGGCAGTACTTC. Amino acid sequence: CAWSAPGLRVGRQYF. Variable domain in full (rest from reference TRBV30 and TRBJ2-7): SQTIHQWPATLVQPVGSPLSLECTVEGTSNPNLYWYRQAAGRGLQLLFYSVGIGQISSEVPQNLSASRPQDRQFILSSKKLLLSDSGFYLCAWSAPGLRVGRQYFGPGTRLTVT.

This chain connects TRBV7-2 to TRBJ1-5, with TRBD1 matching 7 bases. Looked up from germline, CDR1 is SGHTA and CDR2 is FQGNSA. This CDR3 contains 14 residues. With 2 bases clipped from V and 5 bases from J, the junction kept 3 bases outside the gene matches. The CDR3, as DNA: TGTGCCAGCAGCTTAATAGGGGGCGATCAGCCCCAGCATTTT. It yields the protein CASSLIGGDQPQHF.

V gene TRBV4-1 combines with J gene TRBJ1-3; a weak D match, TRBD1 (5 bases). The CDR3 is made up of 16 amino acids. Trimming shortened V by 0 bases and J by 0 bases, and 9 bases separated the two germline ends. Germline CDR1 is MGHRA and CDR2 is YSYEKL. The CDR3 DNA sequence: TGCGCCAGCAGCCAAGACGGACAAGACTCTGGAAACACCATATATTTT. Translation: CASSQDGQDSGNTIYF.

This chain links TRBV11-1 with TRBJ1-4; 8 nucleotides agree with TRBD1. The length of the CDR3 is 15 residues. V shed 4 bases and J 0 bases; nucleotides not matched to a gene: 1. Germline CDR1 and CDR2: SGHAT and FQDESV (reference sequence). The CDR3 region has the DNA TGTGCCAGCAGCTCACAGGGGGCAACTAATGAAAAACTGTTTTTT. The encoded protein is CASSSQGATNEKLFF. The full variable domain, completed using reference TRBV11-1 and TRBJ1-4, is EAEVAQSPRYKITEKSQAVAFWCDPISGHATLYWYRQILGQGPELLVQFQDESVVDDSQLPKDRFSAERLKGVDSTLKIQPAELGDSAMYLCASSSQGATNEKLFFGSGTQLSVL.

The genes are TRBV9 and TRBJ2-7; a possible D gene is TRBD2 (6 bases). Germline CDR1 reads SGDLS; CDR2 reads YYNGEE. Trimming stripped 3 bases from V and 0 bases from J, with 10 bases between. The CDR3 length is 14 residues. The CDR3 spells CASSAFGGSYEQYF. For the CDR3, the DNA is TGTGCCAGCAGCGCCTTCGGGGGCTCCTACGAGCAGTACTTC.

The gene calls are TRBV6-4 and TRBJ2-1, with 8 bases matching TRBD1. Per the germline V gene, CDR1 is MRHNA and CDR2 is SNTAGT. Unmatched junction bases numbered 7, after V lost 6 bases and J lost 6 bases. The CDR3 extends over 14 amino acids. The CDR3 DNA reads TGTGCCAGCAGCGGACAGGGAGGTTCCAATGAGCAGTTCTTC. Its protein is CASSGQGGSNEQFF.

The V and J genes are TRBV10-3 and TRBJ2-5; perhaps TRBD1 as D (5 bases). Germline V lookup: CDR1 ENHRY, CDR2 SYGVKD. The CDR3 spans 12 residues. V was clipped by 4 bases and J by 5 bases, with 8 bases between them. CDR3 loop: CAISAGMETQYF. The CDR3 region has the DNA TGTGCCATCAGTGCAGGGATGGAGACCCAGTACTTC.

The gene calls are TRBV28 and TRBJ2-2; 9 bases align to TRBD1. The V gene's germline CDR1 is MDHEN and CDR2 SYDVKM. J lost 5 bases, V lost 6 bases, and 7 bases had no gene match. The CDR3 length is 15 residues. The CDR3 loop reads CASRDRGDWTGELFF. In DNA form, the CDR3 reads TGTGCCAGCAGAGACAGGGGGGATTGGACCGGGGAGCTGTTTTTT.